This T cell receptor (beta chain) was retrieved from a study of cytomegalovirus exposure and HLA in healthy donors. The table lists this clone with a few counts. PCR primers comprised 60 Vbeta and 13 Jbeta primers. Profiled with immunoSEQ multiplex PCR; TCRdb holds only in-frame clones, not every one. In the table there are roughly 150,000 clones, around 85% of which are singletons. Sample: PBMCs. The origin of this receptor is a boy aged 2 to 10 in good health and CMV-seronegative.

CDR3 sequence (DNA): TGTGCCAGCAGTACTAGAGTCCGGGTGACCGGGGAGCTGTTTTTT. This gives the protein CASSTRVRVTGELFF. V gene TRBV27 combines with J gene TRBJ2-2, with D possibly matching TRBD2 (5 bases). The ends were cut back, 5 bases at V and 5 bases at J, with 15 bases in the middle. The CDR3 sequence is 15 residues long. From germline, CDR1 is MNHEY and CDR2 SMNVEV (reference sequence).